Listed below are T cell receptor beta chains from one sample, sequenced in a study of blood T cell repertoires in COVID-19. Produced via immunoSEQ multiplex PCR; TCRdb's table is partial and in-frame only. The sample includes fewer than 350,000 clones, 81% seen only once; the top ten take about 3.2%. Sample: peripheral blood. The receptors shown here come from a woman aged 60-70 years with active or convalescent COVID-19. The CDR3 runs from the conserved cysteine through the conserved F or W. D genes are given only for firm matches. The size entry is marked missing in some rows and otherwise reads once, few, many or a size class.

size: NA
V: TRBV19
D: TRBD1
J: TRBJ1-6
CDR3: CASSRLQGANPSPLHF
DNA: TGTGCCAGTAGTCGCCTCCAGGGGGCAAATCCTTCACCCCTCCACTTT

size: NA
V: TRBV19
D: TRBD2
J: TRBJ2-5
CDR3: CASNDGGAGETQYF
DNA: TGTGCCAGTAACGACGGGGGGGCCGGAGAGACCCAGTACTTC

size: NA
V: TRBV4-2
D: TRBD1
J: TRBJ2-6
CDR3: CASSQVIGTGGSGANVLTF
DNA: TGTGCCAGCAGCCAAGTAATCGGGACAGGGGGCTCCGGGGCCAACGTCCTGACTTTC

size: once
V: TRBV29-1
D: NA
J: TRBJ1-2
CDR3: CSVAGINYGYTF
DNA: TGCAGCGTAGCCGGGATTAACTATGGCTACACCTTC

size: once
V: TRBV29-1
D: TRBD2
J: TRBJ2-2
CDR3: CSVDKGRGYTGELFF
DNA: TGCAGCGTTGATAAGGGGCGGGGGTACACCGGGGAGCTGTTTTTT

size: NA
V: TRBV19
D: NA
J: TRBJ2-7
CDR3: CASSIGSSVVSYEQYF
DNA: TGTGCCAGTAGTATCGGGTCGTCAGTCGTTTCCTACGAGCAGTACTTC

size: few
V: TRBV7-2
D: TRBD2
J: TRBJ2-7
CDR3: CASSSTSGGVEQYF
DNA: TGTGCCAGCAGCTCTACTAGCGGGGGAGTCGAGCAGTACTTC

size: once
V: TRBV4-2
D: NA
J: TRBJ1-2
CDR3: CASSPPRGGNYGYTF
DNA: TGTGCCAGCAGCCCACCAAGAGGGGGTAACTATGGCTACACCTTC

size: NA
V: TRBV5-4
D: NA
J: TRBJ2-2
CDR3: CASSSGLTENTGELFF
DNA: TGTGCCAGCAGCTCCGGGTTGACGGAGAACACCGGGGAGCTGTTTTTT

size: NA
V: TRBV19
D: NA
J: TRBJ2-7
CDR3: CASSMRTPVLQQYF
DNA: TGTGCCAGTAGTATGAGGACACCTGTTTTGCAGCAGTACTTC

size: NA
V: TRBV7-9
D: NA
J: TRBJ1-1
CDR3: CASSLSDGVNTEAFF
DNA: TGTGCCAGCAGCTTGAGTGACGGGGTGAACACTGAAGCTTTCTTT

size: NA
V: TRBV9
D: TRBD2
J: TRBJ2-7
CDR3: CASSVAGGPYEQYF
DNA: TGTGCCAGCAGCGTAGCGGGGGGGCCCTACGAGCAGTACTTC

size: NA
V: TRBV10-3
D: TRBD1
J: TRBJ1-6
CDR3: CAISGDRNSPLHF
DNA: TGTGCCATCAGTGGGGACAGAAATTCACCCCTCCACTTT

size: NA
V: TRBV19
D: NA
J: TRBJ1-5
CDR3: CASSAQQAVGNQPQHF
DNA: TGTGCCAGTAGTGCCCAACAGGCGGTTGGCAATCAGCCCCAGCATTTT

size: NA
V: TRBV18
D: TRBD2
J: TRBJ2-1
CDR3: CASSPDSGGAGSRNEQFF
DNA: TGTGCCAGCTCACCGGATAGCGGGGGGGCAGGTTCTAGGAATGAGCAGTTCTTC

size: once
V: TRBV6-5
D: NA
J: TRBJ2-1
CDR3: CASTSPQGTRAFF
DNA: TGTGCCAGCACCTCCCCCCAGGGTACCCGTGCGTTCTTC

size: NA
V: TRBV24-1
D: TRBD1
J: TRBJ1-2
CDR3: CATSDHNDRVYTF
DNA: TGTGCCACCAGTGATCACAATGACAGGGTCTACACCTTC

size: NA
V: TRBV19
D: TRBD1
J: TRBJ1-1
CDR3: CASSMTGGVTEAFF
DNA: TGTGCCAGTAGTATGACAGGGGGCGTCACTGAAGCTTTCTTT

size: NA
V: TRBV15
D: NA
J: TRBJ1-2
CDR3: CATSSTGNGYTF
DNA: TGTGCCACCAGCTCTACAGGGAATGGTTACACCTTC

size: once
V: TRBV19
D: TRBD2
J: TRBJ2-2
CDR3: CASSIGSGGRTGELFF
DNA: TGTGCCAGTAGTATAGGGAGCGGGGGCCGCACCGGGGAGCTGTTTTTT

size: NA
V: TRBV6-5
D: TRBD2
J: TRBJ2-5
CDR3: CASSRAGGRETQYF
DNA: TGTGCCAGCAGCCGGGCGGGGGGTAGAGAGACCCAGTACTTC

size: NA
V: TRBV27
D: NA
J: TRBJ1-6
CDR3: CASSLSRTGYNSPLHF
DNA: TGTGCCAGCAGTTTATCGAGAACCGGGTATAATTCACCCCTCCACTTT

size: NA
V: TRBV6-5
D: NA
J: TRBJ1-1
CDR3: CASIIPRGWGTEAFF
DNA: TGTGCCAGCATTATCCCCCGGGGGTGGGGGACTGAAGCTTTCTTT

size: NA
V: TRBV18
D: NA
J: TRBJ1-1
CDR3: CASSPLQDTEAFF
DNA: TGTGCCAGCTCACCACTACAGGACACTGAAGCTTTCTTT

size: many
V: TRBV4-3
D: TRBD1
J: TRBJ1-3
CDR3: CASSQERTGGLNTIYF
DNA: TGCGCCAGCAGCCAAGAAAGGACAGGGGGCTTAAACACCATATATTTT

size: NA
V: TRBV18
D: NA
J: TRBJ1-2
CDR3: CASSSGAGLANYGYTF
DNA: TGTGCCAGCTCATCAGGGGCAGGGTTAGCTAACTATGGCTACACCTTC

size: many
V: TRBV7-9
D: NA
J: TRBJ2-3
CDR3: CASSLGSGYSTPDTQYF
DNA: TGTGCCAGCAGCTTAGGATCGGGTTATTCTACCCCAGATACGCAGTATTTT

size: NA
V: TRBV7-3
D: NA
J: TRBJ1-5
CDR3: CASSPPTGFSNQPQHF
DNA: TGTGCCAGCAGCCCCCCGACAGGTTTTAGCAATCAGCCCCAGCATTTT

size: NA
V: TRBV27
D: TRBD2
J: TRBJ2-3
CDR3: CASSQKGTSGLSDTQYF
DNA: TGTGCCAGCAGTCAAAAAGGGACTAGCGGGTTGTCAGATACGCAGTATTTT

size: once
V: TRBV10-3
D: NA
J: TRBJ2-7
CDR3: CAIRGERAHEQYF
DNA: TGTGCCATCAGAGGGGAAAGGGCCCACGAGCAGTACTTC

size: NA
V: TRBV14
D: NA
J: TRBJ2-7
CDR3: CASSQIRASYEQYF
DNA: TGTGCCAGCAGCCAAATCAGGGCTTCCTACGAGCAGTACTTC

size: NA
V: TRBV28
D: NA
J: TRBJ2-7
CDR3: CASSPRTSTYEQYF
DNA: TGTGCCAGCAGTCCAAGGACTTCCACCTACGAGCAGTACTTC

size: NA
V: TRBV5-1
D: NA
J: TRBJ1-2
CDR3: CASSGRTDNYGYTF
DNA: TGCGCCAGCAGCGGTCGGACAGACAACTATGGCTACACCTTC

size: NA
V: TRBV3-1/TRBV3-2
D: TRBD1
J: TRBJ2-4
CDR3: CASSRQGARAKNIQYF
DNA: TGTGCCAGCAGTCGTCAGGGGGCGCGCGCCAAAAACATTCAGTACTTC

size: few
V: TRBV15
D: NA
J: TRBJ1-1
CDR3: CATSLGGTEAFF
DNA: TGTGCCACCAGCCTGGGGGGCACTGAAGCTTTCTTT

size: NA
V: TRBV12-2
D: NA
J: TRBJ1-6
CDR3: CASRLARRSSYNSPLHF
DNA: TGTGCAAGTCGCTTAGCGAGGAGGAGCTCCTATAATTCACCCCTCCACTTT

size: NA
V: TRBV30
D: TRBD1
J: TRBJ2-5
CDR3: CAWSVRGGQGIQETQYF
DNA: TGTGCCTGGAGTGTACGTGGGGGACAGGGTATACAAGAGACCCAGTACTTC

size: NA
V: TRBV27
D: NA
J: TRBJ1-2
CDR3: CASSLTLRDNAPGYTF
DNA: TGTGCCAGCAGTTTAACCTTGAGGGATAACGCCCCCGGCTACACCTTC

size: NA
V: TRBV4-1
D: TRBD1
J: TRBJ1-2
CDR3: CASSQTGGRHGYTF
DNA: TGCGCCAGCAGCCAGACAGGGGGCAGACATGGCTACACCTTC

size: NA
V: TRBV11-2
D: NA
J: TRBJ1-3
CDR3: CASSSIWARNTIYF
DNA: TGTGCCAGCAGCTCAATCTGGGCAAGAAACACCATATATTTT

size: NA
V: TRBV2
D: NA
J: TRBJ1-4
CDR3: CASNEQGPTNEKLFF
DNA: TGTGCCAGCAACGAGCAGGGGCCAACTAATGAAAAACTGTTTTTT

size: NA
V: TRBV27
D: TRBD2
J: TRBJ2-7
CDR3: CASSLAGGPTYEQYF
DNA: TGTGCCAGCAGTTTAGCGGGGGGTCCTACCTACGAGCAGTACTTC

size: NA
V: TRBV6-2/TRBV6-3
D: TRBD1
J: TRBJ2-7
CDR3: CASSPSPTGLNRHEQYF
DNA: TGTGCCAGCAGCCCCTCCCCGACAGGGCTGAATCGTCACGAGCAGTACTTC

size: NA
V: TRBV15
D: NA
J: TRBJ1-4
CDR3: CATSRETRIEKLFF
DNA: TGTGCCACCAGCAGAGAGACGAGGATTGAAAAACTGTTTTTT

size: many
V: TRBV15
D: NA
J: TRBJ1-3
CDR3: CATSRDRGQLGNTIYF
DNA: TGTGCCACCAGCAGAGATCGCGGACAGTTAGGAAACACCATATATTTT

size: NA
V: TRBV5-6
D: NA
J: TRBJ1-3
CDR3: CASSLGVSGNTIYF
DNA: TGTGCCAGCAGCTTAGGGGTCTCTGGAAACACCATATATTTT

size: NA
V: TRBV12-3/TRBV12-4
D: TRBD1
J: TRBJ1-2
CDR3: CASSPGTGTGYTF
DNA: TGTGCCAGCAGCCCCGGGACAGGGACCGGCTACACCTTC

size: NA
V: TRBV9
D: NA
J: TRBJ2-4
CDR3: CASSAESQGFGNIQYF
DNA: TGTGCCAGCAGCGCAGAATCACAGGGATTTGGAAACATTCAGTACTTC

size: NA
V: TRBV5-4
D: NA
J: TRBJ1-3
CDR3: CASSLVGYGLSGNTIYF
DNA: TGTGCCAGCAGCTTGGTTGGATACGGACTCTCTGGAAACACCATATATTTT

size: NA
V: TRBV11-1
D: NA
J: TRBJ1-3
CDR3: CASSLAPGTGNTIYF
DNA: TGTGCCAGCAGCTTAGCCCCAGGGACTGGAAACACCATATATTTT

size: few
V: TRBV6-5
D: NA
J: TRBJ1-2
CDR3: CASTDGVNYGYTF
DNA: TGTGCCAGCACCGACGGGGTGAACTATGGCTACACCTTC

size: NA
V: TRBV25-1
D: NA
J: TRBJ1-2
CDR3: CASSEGAGANYGYTF
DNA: TGTGCCAGCAGTGAAGGCGCGGGGGCGAACTATGGCTACACCTTC

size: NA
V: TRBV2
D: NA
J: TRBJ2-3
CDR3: CASSLRAGLTDTQYF
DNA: TGTGCCAGCAGCCTGAGAGCGGGCCTCACAGATACGCAGTATTTT

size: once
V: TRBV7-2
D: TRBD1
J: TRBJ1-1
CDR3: CASSSLVGQGGINTEAFF
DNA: TGTGCCAGCAGCTCCTTGGTGGGACAGGGAGGGATCAACACTGAAGCTTTCTTT

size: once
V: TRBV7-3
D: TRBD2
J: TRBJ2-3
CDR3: CASTIAGGLGDTQYF
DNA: TGTGCCAGCACCATAGCGGGGGGGCTGGGTGATACGCAGTATTTT

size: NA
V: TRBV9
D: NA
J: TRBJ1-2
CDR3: CASAGRGWSGYTF
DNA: TGTGCCAGCGCCGGGAGGGGGTGGTCTGGCTACACCTTC